Described below is a single T cell receptor (beta chain) sequence and its context. Its recognized antigen is unknown. No much larger clone exists at a distance of one base, and base qualities are not known. The data are from a study of blood T cell repertoires in COVID-19 (TCRdb year 2020). Background for the entire study: Collaborator samples came from the United States, Italy and Spain and covered acute and convalescent phases of COVID-19. A freely available public database, intended as a resource for researchers studying the immune response to SARS-CoV-2, is where the repertoires were released. A de-identified subject ID, COVID-19 status, age in years and sex were almost always included in the sample metadata. The prospective study material was composed of cDNA or gDNA derived from T cells, B-cell-depleted T cells, or PBMCs. HLA class I and class II types, where available, came from metadata supplied by the sample provider rather than from assay-based typing. The samples were drawn from the first 160 participants of the ongoing ImmuneRACE study and from roughly 1,300 subjects provided by 6 global collaborators. The dataset comprised deeply sampled blood TCRbeta repertoires from subjects exposed to, actively infected with, or recovered from COVID-19. Here is what the overall study found, with its caveats: The amount of clinical and demographic metadata varied by source and participant and was provided uncurated.

From its cysteine to its phenylalanine, the CDR3 spans 15 amino acids. Of all the DNA, just the CDR3 is kept, 45 bases in frame from base 1. Each collaborating institution followed its own protocols to collect whole blood in K2EDTA tubes. For TCRbeta analysis, collaborators shipped samples in one of three forms: frozen whole blood, isolated PBMCs, or DNA extracted from either of those sample types. The immunoSEQ Assay, a bias-controlled multiplex PCR, was used to amplify TCRbeta CDR3 regions from genomic DNA. On the study's bioinformatics: Nucleated cell counts per sample were estimated from amplification of reference gene primers within the assay. To quantify the absolute abundance of each unique TCRbeta CDR3 rearrangement, sequence reads were collapsed and filtered. For each sample, productive Simpson clonality was calculated by taking the square root of Simpson's diversity index across productive rearrangements. TCRdb obtained this table from immuneACCESS and retained in-frame rearrangements with V and J assigned. These tables miss some clones; where compared with another copy, unresolved V genes account for less than half of the shortfall, and the remainder is unexplained. Clone size and V and J calls were adopted from that table, with D and trimming inferred from the DNA. This sample has 120,000 or so clones in its table, and 70% to 80% of those were observed once. The ten top clones hold roughly 7.5% of the sample.

Source material: peripheral blood. The chain is made from TRBV12-1 and TRBJ1-5. TRBV12-1 is classified as a pseudogene. The clonotype originates from a woman aged 55-70 years with acute or convalescent COVID-19. The nucleotides read TGTGCCAGCAGCTTTGAGAGCCTGGGGAGGCAGCCCCAGCATTTT. This gives the protein CASSFESLGRQPQHF.